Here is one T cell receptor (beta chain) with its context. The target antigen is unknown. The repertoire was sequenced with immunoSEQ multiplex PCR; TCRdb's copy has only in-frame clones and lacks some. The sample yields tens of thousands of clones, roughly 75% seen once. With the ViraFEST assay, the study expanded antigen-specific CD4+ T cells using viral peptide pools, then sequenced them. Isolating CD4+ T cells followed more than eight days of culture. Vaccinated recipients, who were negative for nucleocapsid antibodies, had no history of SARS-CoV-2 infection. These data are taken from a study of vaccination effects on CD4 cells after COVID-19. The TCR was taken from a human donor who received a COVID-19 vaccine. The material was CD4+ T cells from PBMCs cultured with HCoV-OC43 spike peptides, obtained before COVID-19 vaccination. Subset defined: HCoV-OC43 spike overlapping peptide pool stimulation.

The CDR3 DNA is TGTGCCAGCAGTTTCGGACAGGTCGGCGAGCAGTACGTC. Amino acids: CASSFGQVGEQYV. The chain couples TRBV5-6 to TRBJ2-7; 7 nucleotides agree with TRBD1. The germline V gene encodes CDR1 SGHDT and CDR2 YYEEEE. The CDR3 consists of 13 residues. J gave up 6 bases and V 5 bases, and 8 bases lay outside the gene matches.